A single sample gave rise to the 32 T cell receptor beta chains below, sequenced in a study of T-cell reconstitution after alpha-beta-depleted transplantation in children. Molecular barcoding with unique molecular identifiers was used for the TCRbeta library. TCRdb re-derived calls from the PCR reads in MiXCR, one entry per CDR3 protein. The table shows about 440,000 distinct CDR3 sequences, with roughly 44% occurring only once. The sequences come from PBMCs, collected before TCRalphabeta/CD19-depleted stem cell transplant. The receptors come from a girl aged 2-9 years with aplastic anemia, due to receive a stem cell transplant.

This clonotype was seen a handful of times. In DNA, the CDR3 is TGTGCCAGCAGTTTAGATGCTGGGTCCTACAATGAGCAGTTCTTC. This gives the protein CASSLDAGSYNEQFF. The chain carries TRBV12-3 or TRBV12-4 and TRBJ2-1; D remains unclear. The CDR3 is 15 residues long. Trimming stripped 1 base from V and 1 base from J, with 8 bases between.

This chain uses TRBV27 with TRBJ2-7, with 8 nucleotides matching TRBD2. The junction had 6 bases not matched to a gene; V was cut back by 2 bases and J by 0 bases. Per the germline V gene, CDR1 is MNHEY and CDR2 is SMNVEV (reference sequence). This CDR3 has 16 amino acids. CDR3 in amino acids: CASSLSSRGGSYEQYF. CDR3 in DNA: TGTGCCAGCAGTTTAAGTTCTCGGGGGGGCTCCTACGAGCAGTACTTC.

The V call is TRBV27, the J call TRBJ1-6, with TRBD1 matching over 9 bases. The CDR3 extends over 15 amino acids. Germline CDR1 and CDR2: MNHEY and SMNVEV (reference sequence). V dropped 5 bases and J dropped 8; count of bases not matched to a gene: 7. The CDR3 protein is CASSPWDRAYSPLHF. The CDR3 bases are TGTGCCAGCAGTCCGTGGGACAGGGCCTATTCACCCCTCCACTTT.

The chain joins TRBV7-9 to TRBJ2-1, with D possibly TRBD2 on 6 matching bases. The germline gives CDR1 SEHNR, CDR2 FQNEAQ (reference sequence). V lost 3 bases, J lost 8 bases, and 8 bases lay in between. The CDR3 has 12 amino acids. The DNA of the CDR3 is TGTGCCAGCAGCTTCCTAGCGTATGAGCAGTTCTTC. This translates into CASSFLAYEQFF. Filled out from reference TRBV7-9 and TRBJ2-1, the complete variable domain reads DTGVSQNPRHKITKRGQNVTFRCDPISEHNRLYWYRQTLGQGPEFLTYFQNEAQLEKSRLLSDRFSAERPKGSFSTLEIQRTEQGDSAMYLCASSFLAYEQFFGPGTRLTVL.

This clonotype was seen once. The chain employs TRBV5-1 and TRBJ2-2; maybe TRBD1 (5 bases). V lost 0 bases and J 11 bases, leaving 8 bases between the germline ends. This CDR3 has 12 amino acids. Germline CDR1 and CDR2: SGHRS and YFSETQ. DNA for the CDR3: TGCGCCAGCAGCTTGGGGGGCGTCGAGCTGTTTTTT. Residues: CASSLGGVELFF.

This clonotype was counted between two and nine times. The rearrangement joins TRBV28 to TRBJ1-1; weak D call: TRBD1 (6 bases). Trimming left V 7 bases short and J 6 bases short, with 18 bases between. This CDR3 spans 14 amino acids. Germline-derived CDR1 and CDR2 are MDHEN and SYDVKM. CDR3 residues: CASIPLQGVAEAFF. The CDR3, as DNA: TGTGCCAGCATCCCCCTACAGGGTGTGGCTGAAGCTTTCTTT.

This clonotype showed up just a few times. The chain links TRBV27 to TRBJ2-1; 7 positions agree with TRBD2. The junction had 7 bases not matched to a gene; V was cut back by 5 bases and J by 0 bases. This CDR3 spans 16 amino acids. Germline CDR1 reads MNHEY; CDR2 reads SMNVEV (reference sequence). The CDR3 here is CASSRQTSVSYNEQFF. The DNA of the CDR3 is TGTGCCAGCAGTCGCCAAACTAGCGTCTCCTACAATGAGCAGTTCTTC.

This chain links TRBV15 with TRBJ2-5; tentatively, D is TRBD2 (6 bases). The CDR3 extends over 14 amino acids. V lost 1 base, J lost 4 bases, and 10 bases lay in between. CDR1 and CDR2 from the germline V gene are LNHNV and YYDKDF (reference sequence). The CDR3 region is CATSRAQGGETQYF. The CDR3 nucleotides are TGTGCCACCAGCAGAGCTCAGGGAGGAGAGACCCAGTACTTC.

The rearrangement links TRBV18 to TRBJ2-7, with 10 bases fitting TRBD1. Trimming at V came to 5 bases and at J to 5 bases, leaving 6 bases not matched to a gene. CDR3 length: 14 amino acids. Per the germline V gene, CDR1 is KGHSH and CDR2 is LQKENI. The CDR3 here is CASSKRQGADEQYF. The CDR3 DNA reads as TGTGCCAGCTCAAAAAGACAGGGGGCGGACGAGCAGTACTTC. Complete variable domain (other parts from reference TRBV18 and TRBJ2-7): NAGVMQNPRHLVRRRGQEARLRCSPMKGHSHVYWYRQLPEEGLKFMVYLQKENIIDESGMPKERFSAEFPKEGPSILRIQQVVRGDSAAYFCASSKRQGADEQYFGPGTRLTVT.

The sample holds a few counts of this clonotype. The J gene is TRBJ2-1, the V gene TRBV5-1; 10 bases match TRBD2. Germline V gene lookup returns CDR1 SGHRS and CDR2 YFSETQ. V was clipped by 5 bases and J by 8 bases; unmatched bases: 10. CDR3 length: 15 amino acids. CDR3 region: CASRGSGREGDEQFF. Written as DNA, the CDR3 is TGCGCCAGCAGAGGAAGCGGGAGGGAGGGGGATGAGCAGTTCTTC.

This clonotype turned up a few times. The genes are TRBV12-3 or TRBV12-4 and TRBJ2-4; D might be TRBD2 (5 bases). V lost 11 bases, J lost 7 bases, and 12 bases lay in between. The CDR3 has 11 residues. This CDR3 is CASGPGNIQYF. CDR3 nucleotides: TGTGCCTCGGGCCCGGGGAACATTCAGTACTTC.

The chain couples TRBV6-1 to TRBJ2-1; weak D call: TRBD2 (5 bases). V gave up 5 bases and J gave up 3 bases, with 14 bases separating them. The length of the CDR3 is 15 residues. Germline V lookup: CDR1 MNHNS, CDR2 SASEGT. In DNA, the CDR3 is TGTGCCAGCAGTACCTCTGGAGGCGGCTACAATGAGCAGTTCTTC. It yields the protein CASSTSGGGYNEQFF.

Concerning this clonotype: The CDR3 does not close with the conserved phenylalanine or tryptophan, likely indicating a read error. The chain recombines TRBV7-2 with TRBJ2-7, with D perhaps TRBD2 (6 bases). The V end lost 4 bases, the J end lost 4 bases, and 17 bases lay between the germline ends. There are 15 residues in the CDR3. The germline gives CDR1 SGHTA, CDR2 FQGNSA. The CDR3 spells CASSSPGLNRYEQYL. Written as DNA, the CDR3 is TGTGCCAGCAGCTCGCCGGGACTCAATCGATACGAGCAGTACTTA.

This clonotype has just a few counts. The chain uses TRBV4-3 and TRBJ2-1; a possible D gene is TRBD1 (6 bases). CDR1 is LGHNA and CDR2 is YSLEER in the germline V gene. V lost 0 bases to trimming and J lost 0 bases, with 12 bases between them. CDR3 length equals 17 residues. CDR3: CASSQDLRGSSYNEQFF. As DNA, the CDR3 is TGCGCCAGCAGCCAAGATCTGAGGGGGAGCTCCTACAATGAGCAGTTCTTC.

This clonotype has more than one count but fewer than ten. The V call is TRBV20-1, the J call TRBJ2-5, with TRBD1 identical over 8 bases. The CDR3 spans 13 residues. From germline, CDR1 is DFQATT and CDR2 SNEGSKA (reference sequence). V dropped 5 bases and J dropped 4; count of bases not matched to a gene: 6. CDR3 region: CSAGQGPGETQYF. The CDR3 nucleotides are TGCAGTGCTGGACAGGGCCCGGGAGAGACCCAGTACTTC.

J is TRBJ1-4 and V is TRBV5-1; D is possibly TRBD1 (5 bases). Germline CDR1 is SGHRS and CDR2 is YFSETQ. The CDR3 is 15 residues long. The V gene lost 4 bases and the J gene lost 0 bases, with 10 bases spanning the gap. Written as DNA, the CDR3 is TGCGCCAGCAGCGGCCAGGGTTCAACTAATGAAAAACTGTTTTTT. It is translated as CASSGQGSTNEKLFF.

This clonotype was detected only a few times. The chain has TRBV20-1 and TRBJ1-1; D gene unclear. V was trimmed by 6 bases and J by 3 bases, leaving 8 bases between them. The CDR3 runs 11 residues. The germline V gene has CDR1 DFQATT and CDR2 SNEGSKA (reference sequence). CDR3 bases: TGCAGTGCGACCGGCCACACTGAAGCTTTCTTT. Translating it yields CSATGHTEAFF.

V usage is TRBV20-1 and J usage is TRBJ1-5; 7 bases are shared with TRBD1. The germline V gene has CDR1 DFQATT and CDR2 SNEGSKA (reference sequence). The CDR3 totals 12 residues. V shed 5 bases, J shed 5 bases, and the junction held 3 bases outside the gene matches. CDR3 DNA sequence: TGCAGTGCTCACAGGGGAGATCAGCCCCAGCATTTT. Amino acids: CSAHRGDQPQHF.

J is TRBJ2-3 and V is TRBV6-1, with D possibly matching TRBD2 (5 bases). CDR3 length equals 14 residues. Trimming stripped 7 bases from V and 5 bases from J, with 16 bases between. Germline V gene sequence: CDR1 MNHNS, CDR2 SASEGT. The CDR3 DNA sequence: TGTGCCAGCATGGAGGCCGGCACCAAAGATACGCAGTATTTT. Residues: CASMEAGTKDTQYF.

This chain connects TRBV20-1 to TRBJ1-1; maybe TRBD1 (6 bases). This CDR3 is built from 11 residues. Germline V lookup: CDR1 DFQATT, CDR2 SNEGSKA (reference sequence). The CDR3 protein is CSATTGSTAFF. In nucleotides, the CDR3 is TGCAGCGCGACTACAGGGTCGACCGCTTTCTTT.

This clonotype has more than one count but fewer than ten. The chain joins TRBV7-9 to TRBJ2-7, with 9 bases aligning to TRBD2. Looked up from germline, CDR1 is SEHNR and CDR2 is FQNEAQ (reference sequence). This CDR3 region has 14 residues. V was pared by 3 bases and J by 5 bases, with 5 bases of the junction left unmatched. CDR3 bases: TGTGCCAGCAGCTTTAGCGGGAGTTCCAACGAGCAGTACTTC. It encodes CASSFSGSSNEQYF. Using reference TRBV7-9 and TRBJ2-7 for the parts outside the CDR3, the full variable domain is DTGVSQNPRHKITKRGQNVTFRCDPISEHNRLYWYRQTLGQGPEFLTYFQNEAQLEKSRLLSDRFSAERPKGSFSTLEIQRTEQGDSAMYLCASSFSGSSNEQYFGPGTRLTVT.

This chain uses TRBV29-1 with TRBJ2-1; the D gene is possibly TRBD1 (7 bases). With 6 bases removed from V and 10 bases from J, the gap between germline ends came to 19 bases. This CDR3 has 13 amino acids. CDR1 is SQVTM, CDR2 ANQGSEA, per germline. The CDR3 protein is CSVIRLAGGEQFF. CDR3 coding DNA: TGCAGCGTAATAAGGCTCGCAGGGGGGGAGCAGTTCTTC.

The genes are TRBV28 and TRBJ2-1; 7 bases align to TRBD1. With 8 bases clipped from V and 3 bases from J, the junction kept 13 bases outside the gene matches. This CDR3 has 16 amino acids. Germline V gene lookup returns CDR1 MDHEN and CDR2 SYDVKM. This chain's CDR3 is CASEKIGQAHYNEQFF. The CDR3 nucleotides are TGTGCCAGCGAAAAGATCGGACAGGCGCACTACAATGAGCAGTTCTTC.

This chain links TRBV20-1 with TRBJ2-7; 8 positions match TRBD2. Germline V CDR1 and CDR2: DFQATT, SNEGSKA (reference sequence). The CDR3 runs 13 residues. With 1 base clipped from V and 3 bases from J, the junction kept 2 bases outside the gene matches. CDR3 in DNA: TGCAGTGCTAGAGCGGGGGGGTTCTACGAGCAGTACTTC. This codes for CSARAGGFYEQYF.

The rearrangement links TRBV5-1 to TRBJ2-2; 8 bases match TRBD1. CDR1 is SGHRS and CDR2 is YFSETQ in the germline V gene. This CDR3 has 16 residues. V lost 4 bases and J lost 3; bases outside the gene matches: 8. The CDR3 here is CASSPLPDRDTGELFF. In DNA form, the CDR3 reads TGCGCCAGCAGCCCCCTGCCGGACAGGGACACCGGGGAGCTGTTTTTT.

Note on this clonotype: The junction and the germline gene differ at one end; a read error may be behind it. The V call is TRBV29-1, the J call TRBJ1-2; possible D gene TRBD1, 5 bases. The CDR3 has 13 residues. Per the germline V gene, CDR1 is SQVTM and CDR2 is ANQGSEA. CDR3 DNA sequence: TGCAGCGTTGATAATGGGGCGGTCGATGGCGACACCTTC. Translated, it gives CSVDNGAVDGDTF.

In this sample, this clonotype turned up a few times. V gene TRBV29-1 combines with J gene TRBJ2-7; D not certain. The CDR3 consists of 12 residues. Germline-derived CDR1 and CDR2 are SQVTM and ANQGSEA. V was trimmed by 3 bases and J by 1 base, leaving 7 bases between them. The CDR3 DNA reads as TGCAGCGTTGAGGCAGATTCCTACGAGCAGTACTTC. Its translation: CSVEADSYEQYF.

The rearrangement uses TRBV18 and TRBJ2-7; D is possibly TRBD1 or TRBD2 (5 bases each). CDR1 and CDR2 (germline): KGHSH, LQKENI. This CDR3 spans 14 amino acids. The V gene lost 5 bases and the J gene lost 0 bases, with 11 bases spanning the gap. CDR3: CASSGTPSSYEQYF. CDR3 in DNA: TGTGCCAGCTCAGGGACGCCTTCCTCCTACGAGCAGTACTTC. The variable domain in full, with the rest retrieved from reference TRBV18 and TRBJ2-7, is NAGVMQNPRHLVRRRGQEARLRCSPMKGHSHVYWYRQLPEEGLKFMVYLQKENIIDESGMPKERFSAEFPKEGPSILRIQQVVRGDSAAYFCASSGTPSSYEQYFGPGTRLTVT.

V and J are TRBV20-1 and TRBJ1-2; 9 nucleotides line up with TRBD1. Germline V gives CDR1 DFQATT, CDR2 SNEGSKA (reference sequence). The CDR3 sequence is 13 residues long. J was trimmed by 6 bases and V by 7 bases; bases with no gene match: 9. In nucleotides, the CDR3 is TGCAGTGGCCCTGACAGGGGGTCTAATGGCTACACCTTC. Protein: CSGPDRGSNGYTF.

This clonotype was observed a few times. V is TRBV18 and J is TRBJ2-1; the D gene could be TRBD1 or TRBD2 (6 bases each). There are 16 residues in the CDR3. V was trimmed by 6 bases and J by 7 bases, leaving 22 bases between them. In germline, CDR1 is KGHSH, CDR2 LQKENI. The CDR3 here is CASSKQGTGAINEQFF. The CDR3 region has the DNA TGTGCCAGCTCGAAACAGGGAACGGGGGCTATTAATGAGCAGTTCTTC.

The rearrangement uses TRBV11-2 and TRBJ2-1, with 14 nucleotides matching TRBD2. V trimming: 6 bases; J trimming: 6 bases; junction bases outside the gene matches: 4. The CDR3 is 15 residues long. The germline V gene has CDR1 SGHAT and CDR2 FQNNGV. The CDR3 bases are TGTGCCAGCAGACCGACTAGCGGGAGGGCCAATGAGCAGTTCTTC. It yields the protein CASRPTSGRANEQFF. Drawing the rest from reference TRBV11-2 and TRBJ2-1, the complete variable domain is EAGVAQSPRYKIIEKRQSVAFWCNPISGHATLYWYQQILGQGPKLLIQFQNNGVVDDSQLPKDRFSAERLKGVDSTLKIQPAKLEDSAVYLCASRPTSGRANEQFFGPGTRLTVL.

This sequence joins TRBV7-8 and TRBJ2-7; 11 bases line up with TRBD1. Germline CDR1 reads SGHVS; CDR2 reads FQNEAQ. With 1 base clipped from V and 0 bases from J, the junction kept 2 bases outside the gene matches. The CDR3 length is 16 residues. The chain's CDR3 is CASSLGDRGFSYEQYF. CDR3 DNA: TGTGCCAGCAGCTTAGGGGACAGGGGGTTCTCCTACGAGCAGTACTTC.